Each of the 29 T cell receptor beta chains below was sequenced from the same sample in a study of CD8 T cells in ankylosing spondylitis (dated by TCRdb to between 2016 and 2019). The library was prepared using 5' RACE. Sequencing was carried out with an Illumina HiSeq 2500. The public reads were reanalyzed by TCRdb: fastp trimming at Q25, MiXCR alignment, in-frame beta chains only. A single entry per CDR3 protein holds the most common genes and DNA from its merged rows. The sample table lists 150,000 to 250,000 distinct CDR3 sequences, 9.5% to 15% of them with a count of one. The ten largest clones add up to approximately 15% of the sample. The sequenced sample consisted of blood, either unsorted or a sorted T cell fraction (not recorded which). The source is a male donor with ankylosing spondylitis or in good health (not recorded which).

CDR3 DNA: TGTGCCAGCAGCATCAATAGCAATCAGCCCCAGCATTTT. Translating gives CASSINSNQPQHF. The chain recombines TRBV12-3 or TRBV12-4 with TRBJ1-5; D gene unclear. The ends were cut back, 6 bases at V and 0 bases at J, with 6 bases in the middle. CDR3 length: 13 amino acids.

This clonotype appeared many times. At one end the junction does not follow the germline gene, possibly because of a read error. The chain carries TRBV19 and TRBJ2-7; 9 bases are a match to TRBD1. The germline V gene encodes CDR1 LNHDA and CDR2 SQIVND (reference sequence). The CDR3 covers 14 residues. Here the CDR3 reads CASSIGQGSYEQYF. CDR3 DNA: TGCGCCAGCAGCATAGGACAGGGGTCCTACGAGCAGTACTTC. Full variable domain (missing parts from reference TRBV19 and TRBJ2-7): DGGITQSPKYLFRKEGQNVTLSCEQNLNHDAMYWYRQDPGQGLRLIYYSQIVNDFQKGDIAEGYSVSREKKESFPLTVTSAQKNPTAFYLCASSIGQGSYEQYFGPGTRLTVT.

V gene TRBV12-3 or TRBV12-4 combines with J gene TRBJ1-1; tentatively, D is TRBD1 (6 bases). The V end lost 4 bases, the J end lost 6 bases, and 15 bases lay between the germline ends. The CDR3 runs 14 residues. The CDR3 DNA reads TGTGCCAGCAGTTCACAGGGTATGGGGGCTGAAGCTTTCTTT. Encoded protein: CASSSQGMGAEAFF.

J is TRBJ2-1 and V is TRBV4-1; weak D call: TRBD2 (5 bases). CDR3 size: 14 residues. From germline, CDR1 is MGHRA and CDR2 YSYEKL. Trimming took 4 bases from V and 8 from J, leaving 15 bases between them. CDR3 loop: CASSLPSFSDEQFF. Written as DNA, the CDR3 is TGCGCCAGCAGCCTCCCTAGCTTCTCCGATGAGCAGTTCTTC.

V is TRBV10-2 and J is TRBJ2-2; 7 nucleotides agree with TRBD1. The CDR3 is 14 residues long. The V gene end was trimmed by 6 bases and the J gene end by 4 bases; junction bases not matched to a gene: 5. Germline V gives CDR1 WSHSY, CDR2 SAAADI. Here the CDR3 DNA reads TGCGCCAGCAGGAGGGGGCAGGGCACCGGGGAGCTGTTTTTT. Its translation is CASRRGQGTGELFF.

At least ten counts were recorded for this clonotype. This chain joins TRBV4-1 and TRBJ2-2; 10 bases fit TRBD2. This CDR3 has 17 amino acids. Trimming at V came to 0 bases and at J to 4 bases, leaving 5 bases not matched to a gene. Germline loops: CDR1 MGHRA, CDR2 YSYEKL. The CDR3 DNA reads TGCGCCAGCAGCCAAGAAACTAGCGGGACGGGCACCGGGGAGCTGTTTTTT. Translating it yields CASSQETSGTGTGELFF.

The chain carries TRBV12-3 or TRBV12-4 and TRBJ1-1; weak D call: TRBD1 (5 bases). With 3 bases removed from V and 2 bases from J, the gap between germline ends came to 10 bases. The CDR3 totals 14 residues. The CDR3 DNA follows: TGTGCCAGCAGTTTCTCTCAGGGAAACACTGAAGCTTTCTTT. Its translation: CASSFSQGNTEAFF.

This clonotype was picked up a small number of times. V is TRBV4-1 and J is TRBJ2-1; D possibly corresponds to TRBD1 (6 bases). CDR3 size: 15 residues. V shed 4 bases and J shed 4 bases, with 14 bases lying between them. Germline assignment: CDR1 MGHRA and CDR2 YSYEKL. CDR3 protein: CASSLHRELYNEQFF. In DNA form, the CDR3 reads TGCGCCAGCAGCCTCCACAGGGAGCTATACAATGAGCAGTTCTTC.

This clonotype occurred a few times. The genes are TRBV5-1 and TRBJ2-6; D is unresolved. Germline CDR1 and CDR2: SGHRS and YFSETQ. V lost 3 bases, J lost 8 bases, and 6 bases lay in between. The CDR3 is made up of 12 amino acids. Here the CDR3 reads CASSWGTNVLTF. As DNA, the CDR3 is TGCGCCAGCAGCTGGGGTACCAACGTCCTGACTTTC.

The rearrangement joins TRBV7-7 to TRBJ2-5; 7 bases align to TRBD2. The CDR3 extends over 13 amino acids. V was pared by 8 bases and J by 2 bases, with 5 bases of the junction left unmatched. The germline V gene has CDR1 SSHAT and CDR2 FNYEAQ (reference sequence). The CDR3 here is CASGGTIQETQYF. The CDR3, as DNA: TGTGCCAGCGGAGGGACTATACAAGAGACCCAGTACTTC. The full variable domain, with the rest looked up from reference TRBV7-7 and TRBJ2-5, is GAGVSQSPRYKVTKRGQDVTLRCDPISSHATLYWYQQALGQGPEFLTYFNYEAQPDKSGLPSDRFSAERPEGSISTLTIQRTEQRDSAMYRCASGGTIQETQYFGPGTRLLVL.

This clonotype was counted a few times. This chain links TRBV7-9 with TRBJ2-2; the D is unclear. V shed 1 base and J shed 4 bases, with 7 bases lying between them. Looked up from germline, CDR1 is SEHNR and CDR2 is FQNEAQ (reference sequence). The CDR3 spans 14 residues. The CDR3 bases are TGTGCCAGCAGCTTAGGCACCGTCACCGGGGAGCTGTTTTTT. It yields the protein CASSLGTVTGELFF. The full variable domain, rest sourced from reference TRBV7-9 and TRBJ2-2, is DTGVSQNPRHKITKRGQNVTFRCDPISEHNRLYWYRQTLGQGPEFLTYFQNEAQLEKSRLLSDRFSAERPKGSFSTLEIQRTEQGDSAMYLCASSLGTVTGELFFGEGSRLTVL.

About this clonotype itself: Just one base apart from a much larger clone, this may be a read error. The chain recombines TRBV12-3 or TRBV12-4 with TRBJ2-2; D possibly uses TRBD1 or TRBD2 (6 bases each). This CDR3 comprises 17 residues. CDR3 sequence reads: CASSPLGGGGLIGKLFF. CDR3 nucleotide sequence: TGTGCCAGCAGTCCCTTGGGTGGAGGGGGGTTGATCGGGAAGCTGTTTTTT.

This clonotype was seen more than once but under ten times. The J gene is TRBJ1-2, the V gene TRBV6-1; D is possibly TRBD1 (5 bases). The germline V and J ends were trimmed by 8 bases and 3 bases, with 10 bases remaining between them. Looked up from germline, CDR1 is MNHNS and CDR2 is SASEGT. This CDR3 comprises 12 residues. This CDR3 reads CASPGPDYGYTF. The CDR3 bases are TGTGCCAGCCCGGGACCCGACTATGGCTACACCTTC.

V gene TRBV29-1 combines with J gene TRBJ1-1; D not resolved. The ends were cut back, 4 bases at V and 2 bases at J, with 17 bases in the middle. Germline V lookup: CDR1 SQVTM, CDR2 ANQGSEA. There are 15 residues in the CDR3. CDR3 protein: CSVGEEEVVNTEAFF. DNA for the CDR3: TGCAGCGTTGGGGAGGAAGAGGTGGTCAACACTGAAGCTTTCTTT.

This clonotype was seen more than once but under ten times. This sequence joins TRBV25-1 and TRBJ2-1; D is unclear. V was pared by 7 bases and J by 5 bases, with 18 bases between. This CDR3 comprises 15 residues. Germline V CDR1 and CDR2: MGHDK, SYGVNS. The CDR3 DNA sequence: TGTGCCAGCACCTCACGCGCGGCTAACGACAATGAGCAGTTCTTC. This sequence encodes CASTSRAANDNEQFF.

This clonotype was picked up a small number of times. V is TRBV9 and J is TRBJ1-2; D unclear. The CDR3 length is 14 residues. Germline CDR1 is SGDLS and CDR2 is YYNGEE. Between the trimmed V and J ends, which lost 2 bases and 4 bases, there was a span of 12 bases. The CDR3 protein is CASSVGSGVYGYTF. The CDR3 DNA reads as TGTGCCAGCAGCGTGGGGTCCGGGGTCTATGGCTACACCTTC.

V is TRBV6-1 and J is TRBJ2-7, with D uncertain. V lost 2 bases and J lost 7, with 6 bases in between. The CDR3 has 11 residues. CDR1 and CDR2 from the germline V gene are MNHNS and SASEGT. CDR3 amino acids: CASSETGEQYF. Here the CDR3 DNA reads TGTGCCAGCAGTGAAACGGGTGAGCAGTACTTC.

V gene TRBV15 combines with J gene TRBJ2-5; 11 bases are a match to TRBD2. The CDR3 runs to 14 residues. Germline CDR1 is LNHNV and CDR2 is YYDKDF (reference sequence). The V segment lost 5 bases and the J segment 5 bases; nucleotides outside the gene matches: 4. This chain's CDR3 is CATSGRTSGETQYF. The CDR3, as DNA: TGTGCCACCAGCGGCCGGACTAGCGGGGAGACCCAGTACTTC.

This clonotype was seen a handful of times. The chain employs TRBV5-1 and TRBJ1-3, with D hard to call. V was pared by 6 bases and J by 3 bases, with 4 bases between. Germline V gives CDR1 SGHRS, CDR2 YFSETQ. The CDR3 sequence is 11 residues long. The CDR3 DNA reads as TGCGCCAGCATGAGTGGAAACACCATATATTTT. Its translation is CASMSGNTIYF.

The chain uses TRBV7-9 and TRBJ2-7; D may match TRBD1 or TRBD2 (5 bases each). From germline, CDR1 is SEHNR and CDR2 FQNEAQ (reference sequence). CDR3 length: 14 residues. V was pared by 5 bases and J by 2 bases, with 13 bases between. CDR3 sequence: CASSTEPGPYEQYF. The CDR3 nucleotides are TGTGCCAGCAGCACTGAGCCGGGACCCTACGAGCAGTACTTC.

This chain uses TRBV2 with TRBJ2-1; 8 positions agree with TRBD2. The CDR3 runs to 15 residues. Germline loops: CDR1 SNHLY, CDR2 FYNNEI. V lost 6 bases to trimming and J lost 7 bases; unmatched junction nucleotides: 11. The CDR3 loop is CASRGSERGFNEQFF. In DNA form, the CDR3 reads TGTGCCAGCAGGGGGTCCGAGCGGGGGTTTAATGAGCAGTTCTTC. The full variable domain, its missing parts supplied by reference TRBV2 and TRBJ2-1, is EPEVTQTPSHQVTQMGQEVILRCVPISNHLYFYWYRQILGQKVEFLVSFYNNEISEKSEIFDDQFSVERPDGSNFTLKIRSTKLEDSAMYFCASRGSERGFNEQFFGPGTRLTVL.

This chain links TRBV2 with TRBJ2-7; D not certain. This CDR3 spans 15 amino acids. From germline, CDR1 is SNHLY and CDR2 FYNNEI. V was shortened by 5 bases and J by 6 bases, with 20 bases between the two germline ends. The CDR3 protein is CASSPVGPTGREQYF. CDR3 coding DNA: TGTGCCAGCAGTCCTGTTGGACCCACCGGCCGCGAGCAGTACTTC.

This clonotype was seen a few times. The chain carries TRBV12-3 or TRBV12-4 and TRBJ2-7; D call uncertain. The CDR3 runs 14 residues. V lost 2 bases and J 6 bases, leaving 14 bases between the germline ends. The CDR3 is CASSLSHLLTEQYF. In nucleotides, the CDR3 is TGTGCCAGCAGTTTATCCCACCTCCTCACCGAGCAGTACTTC.

The chain joins TRBV10-1 to TRBJ2-5, with D tentatively TRBD1 (6 bases). Deletions cut 5 bases from V and 5 bases from J, with 15 bases between. The CDR3 consists of 14 residues. CDR1 is WNHNN, CDR2 SYGVQD, per germline (reference sequence). Written as DNA, the CDR3 is TGCGCCAGCAGTTCCTCAGGGGCGGACGAGACCCAGTACTTC. Its translation: CASSSSGADETQYF.

V usage is TRBV5-8 and J usage is TRBJ2-3, with 7 bases that match TRBD2. The V gene's germline CDR1 is SGHTS and CDR2 YDEGEE. This CDR3 is 15 amino acids long. J lost 0 bases, V lost 5 bases, and 6 bases had no gene match. For the CDR3, the DNA is TGTGCCAGCAGAGCCGGGACTATGAGCACAGATACGCAGTATTTT. Translation gives CASRAGTMSTDTQYF.

V usage is TRBV7-9 and J usage is TRBJ1-2; D perhaps matches TRBD1 (6 bases). This CDR3 region has 16 residues. With 5 bases removed from V and 1 base from J, the gap between germline ends came to 17 bases. Per the germline V gene, CDR1 is SEHNR and CDR2 is FQNEAQ (reference sequence). CDR3 sequence reads: CASSAGQPIFNYGYTF. CDR3 bases: TGTGCCAGCAGCGCGGGACAACCGATATTTAACTATGGCTACACCTTC.

The chain combines TRBV7-9 with TRBJ2-1; the D gene could be TRBD1 or TRBD2 (6 bases each). Germline CDR1 SEHNR, CDR2 FQNEAQ (reference sequence). Trimming stripped 5 bases from V and 4 bases from J, with 9 bases between. The CDR3 runs 13 residues. For the CDR3, the DNA is TGTGCCAGCAGCAGGGGGGTTTACAATGAGCAGTTCTTC. Translated: CASSRGVYNEQFF. Supplemented by reference TRBV7-9 and TRBJ2-1, the full variable domain reads DTGVSQNPRHKITKRGQNVTFRCDPISEHNRLYWYRQTLGQGPEFLTYFQNEAQLEKSRLLSDRFSAERPKGSFSTLEIQRTEQGDSAMYLCASSRGVYNEQFFGPGTRLTVL.

In this sample, this clonotype turned up many times. V gene TRBV12-3 or TRBV12-4 combines with J gene TRBJ2-7; TRBD1 matches at 11 bases. V gave up 5 bases and J gave up 2 bases; unmatched junction bases: 5. The CDR3 has 15 amino acids. CDR3 DNA: TGTGCCAGCAGTCCCCGGGACAGGGGGACCTACGAGCAGTACTTC. It specifies CASSPRDRGTYEQYF.

J is TRBJ2-3 and V is TRBV11-1; TRBD2 might be the D (6 bases). Deletions cut 1 base from V and 3 bases from J, with 20 bases between. Germline V gene lookup returns CDR1 SGHAT and CDR2 FQDESV (reference sequence). This CDR3 region has 18 residues. CDR3 bases: TGTGCCAGCAGCTTAGGGGCGGTTAGCGGATTTTCTACAGATACGCAGTATTTT. Encoded protein: CASSLGAVSGFSTDTQYF.